What follows are 16 T cell receptor beta chains derived from one specimen sequenced in a study of T cells in Graves' hyperthyroidism and ophthalmopathy. TCR beta CDR3 region amplification was performed from RNA transcripts. RT-PCR in the first round (using the HTBI primer set) targeted the TCR CDR3. TCRdb fed the multiplex PCR reads into MiXCR, producing one record per CDR3 protein. The table lists about 400,000 distinct CDR3 sequences, 15% to 19% of them singletons. Sequenced material: blood. The receptors come from a woman under 30 with Graves' hyperthyroidism that later progressed to Graves' ophthalmopathy.

This clonotype came up many times. The chain has TRBV20-1 and TRBJ2-3; 10 bases line up with TRBD2. CDR1 and CDR2 (germline): DFQATT, SNEGSKA (reference sequence). The V segment lost 6 bases and the J segment 0 bases; nucleotides outside the gene matches: 6. The CDR3 runs 15 residues. CDR3 nucleotides: TGCAGTGCCACGGGACTAGCGAAAAGCACAGATACGCAGTATTTT. Translated: CSATGLAKSTDTQYF.

In its sample, this clonotype was seen a few times. The rearrangement joins TRBV15 to TRBJ1-2; D not resolved. This CDR3 is 15 amino acids long. CDR1 and CDR2 (germline): LNHNV, YYDKDF (reference sequence). Trimming pared 1 base from V and 4 bases from J, leaving 13 bases between. This chain's CDR3 is CATSRVSGSSYGYTF. In DNA, the CDR3 is TGTGCCACCAGCAGAGTTTCTGGATCCTCCTATGGCTACACCTTC.

This clonotype has at least ten counts. The J gene is TRBJ2-7, the V gene TRBV29-1; 8 positions match TRBD1. Germline V gene lookup returns CDR1 SQVTM and CDR2 ANQGSEA. The CDR3 is 12 amino acids. V lost 6 bases, J lost 5 bases, and 6 bases stayed unmatched. The CDR3 DNA sequence: TGCAGCGTGAGGTGGACAGGGAACGAGCAGTACTTC. Protein sequence: CSVRWTGNEQYF.

This clonotype has a handful of counts. The rearrangement uses TRBV9 and TRBJ1-1, with D possibly TRBD1 on 5 matching bases. Trimming removed 7 bases from V and 5 bases from J, with 15 bases in between. In germline, CDR1 is SGDLS, CDR2 YYNGEE. The CDR3 totals 13 residues. The chain's CDR3 is CASGYSGGTEAFF. The CDR3, as DNA: TGTGCCAGCGGGTACTCGGGGGGAACTGAAGCTTTCTTT.

In its sample, this clonotype was seen many times. The rearrangement joins TRBV27 to TRBJ1-1, with D possibly being TRBD1 (5 bases). The V end lost 4 bases, the J end lost 0 bases, and 9 bases lay between the germline ends. The CDR3 consists of 14 residues. CDR1 and CDR2 from the germline V gene are MNHEY and SMNVEV (reference sequence). CDR3 loop: CASSSRAMNTEAFF. CDR3 DNA sequence: TGTGCCAGCAGTTCCAGGGCCATGAACACTGAAGCTTTCTTT.

This clonotype appeared many times. The chain employs TRBV7-2 and TRBJ2-1; maybe TRBD1 (6 bases). The V end was cut by 3 bases, the J end by 3 bases, with 12 bases between. CDR3 length: 15 amino acids. The germline gives CDR1 SGHTA, CDR2 FQGNSA. The CDR3 spells CASSLGAALYNEQFF. The CDR3 nucleotides are TGTGCCAGCAGCTTGGGGGCGGCTCTCTACAATGAGCAGTTCTTC.

This clonotype was observed a handful of times. The J gene is TRBJ2-7, the V gene TRBV5-6; D is unclear. V lost 1 base and J lost 4, with 18 bases in between. The germline V gene has CDR1 SGHDT and CDR2 YYEEEE. This CDR3 spans 16 amino acids. CDR3 region: CASSLYRAQTDYEQYF. The CDR3 region has the DNA TGTGCCAGCAGCTTGTACCGGGCCCAGACCGATTACGAGCAGTACTTC.

This clonotype was recorded at least ten times. V and J are TRBV29-1 and TRBJ2-3; TRBD1 matches 10 bases. Germline CDR1 and CDR2: SQVTM and ANQGSEA. V dropped 3 bases and J dropped 4; count of bases not matched to a gene: 10. The CDR3 runs 16 residues. CDR3 loop: CSVDGTGDRVADTQYF. The CDR3, as DNA: TGCAGCGTTGATGGGACAGGGGATCGTGTTGCAGATACGCAGTATTTT.

In this sample, this clonotype turned up a few times. The genes are TRBV2 and TRBJ2-5; the D gene could be TRBD1 or TRBD2 (6 bases each). Between the trimmed V and J ends, which lost 7 bases and 5 bases, there was a span of 20 bases. Germline V gene data show CDR1 as SNHLY and CDR2 as FYNNEI. This CDR3 contains 15 residues. This CDR3 reads CASNGRTGRSETQYF. The CDR3 nucleotides read TGTGCCAGCAACGGAAGAACAGGGAGGTCGGAGACCCAGTACTTC.

The chain is built from TRBV20-1 and TRBJ2-6; 8 bases agree with TRBD1. The CDR3 totals 15 residues. The germline gives CDR1 DFQATT, CDR2 SNEGSKA (reference sequence). V lost 6 bases and J lost 2; bases outside the gene matches: 6. For the CDR3, the DNA is TGCAGTGCCCGTACAGGGGGAGCTGGGGCCAACGTCCTGACTTTC. The encoded protein is CSARTGGAGANVLTF.

This clonotype showed up just a few times. The CDR3 DNA sequence: TGCGCCAGCAGCCAAGCCGACAGGGGACAAGTTACAGATACGCAGTATTTT. Its translation is CASSQADRGQVTDTQYF. The V gene is TRBV4-1, the J gene TRBJ2-3; 8 bases are shared with TRBD1. The V and J ends lost 1 base and 3 bases, in that order; junction bases with no gene match: 9. Germline CDR1 and CDR2: MGHRA and YSYEKL. This CDR3 is 17 amino acids long.

This clonotype showed up many times. DNA for the CDR3: TGTGCCAGCAGCTCCTCCCGGACAGGGAGAACTGAAGCTTTCTTT. It codes for CASSSSRTGRTEAFF. The chain links TRBV7-9 to TRBJ1-1, with 8 bases lining up with TRBD1. Germline V lookup: CDR1 SEHNR, CDR2 FQNEAQ (reference sequence). The CDR3 sequence is 15 residues long. J was trimmed by 5 bases and V by 4 bases; bases with no gene match: 9.

At least ten counts were recorded for this clonotype. The chain links TRBV9 to TRBJ2-1; 10 bases map to TRBD2. Trimming removed 0 bases from V and 4 bases from J; junction bases left unmatched: 10. Germline V lookup: CDR1 SGDLS, CDR2 YYNGEE. The CDR3 runs 18 residues. The CDR3 protein is CASSVGRAGGPEYNEQFF. The CDR3 region has the DNA TGTGCCAGCAGCGTAGGTCGAGCGGGAGGGCCAGAATACAATGAGCAGTTCTTC.

Turning to this clonotype: A much larger clone differs from this one at a single base, so this may be a read error. The genes are TRBV28 and TRBJ2-7; 13 nucleotides align to TRBD2. In germline, CDR1 is MDHEN, CDR2 SYDVKM. The J segment lost 4 bases and the V segment lost 6 bases, leaving 6 bases of the junction unmatched. There are 15 residues in the CDR3. The DNA of the CDR3 is TGTGCCAGCAGCCCGGGACTAGCGGGGTTTTACGAGCAGTACTTC. Amino acids: CASSPGLAGFYEQYF.

Remarks on this clonotype: At one of its ends the junction is not consistent with the germline gene, which may arise from a read error. The chain employs TRBV20-1 and TRBJ2-7; D possibly matches TRBD1 or TRBD2 (5 bases each). Germline-derived CDR1 and CDR2 are DFQATT and SNEGSKA (reference sequence). This CDR3 is built from 13 residues. Here the CDR3 reads CSVREGSSYEQYF. DNA for the CDR3: TGCAGTGTTAGAGAGGGGAGCTCCTACGAGCAGTACTTC.

In its sample, this clonotype was seen many times. The genes are TRBV18 and TRBJ2-5; D gene unclear. CDR1 is KGHSH and CDR2 is LQKENI in the germline V gene. Trimming shortened V by 3 bases and J by 2 bases, and 16 bases separated the two germline ends. CDR3 size: 16 residues. The CDR3 sequence is CASSPRVVDGQETQYF. The CDR3, as DNA: TGTGCCAGCTCACCTCGGGTAGTCGACGGACAAGAGACCCAGTACTTC.